The subject of this entry is one TCR beta chain. Trimming removed 6 bases at V and 1 base at J, with 13 bases between. The CDR3 sequence is 14 residues long. Per germline, CDR1 DFQATT and CDR2 SNEGSKA (reference sequence). The entry originates in a study of blood T cells in healthy people across ages. PCR was performed a second time for roughly 6 to 12 cycles using a sample-barcoded 5' primer and a J-beta primer mix. TCRdb analysed the 5' RACE reads with MiXCR anew, one entry per CDR3 protein. Here the sample spans under 2 million distinct CDR3 sequences, 30% to 40% being singletons. The clonotype originates from a woman aged 25 to 45 in good health. The specimen was blood. This chain uses TRBV20-1 with TRBJ2-4; D gene unclear. The CDR3 nucleotides are TGCAGTGCCAGGACCCCCTGTGCCAAAAACATTCAGTACTTC. It yields the protein CSARTPCAKNIQYF.